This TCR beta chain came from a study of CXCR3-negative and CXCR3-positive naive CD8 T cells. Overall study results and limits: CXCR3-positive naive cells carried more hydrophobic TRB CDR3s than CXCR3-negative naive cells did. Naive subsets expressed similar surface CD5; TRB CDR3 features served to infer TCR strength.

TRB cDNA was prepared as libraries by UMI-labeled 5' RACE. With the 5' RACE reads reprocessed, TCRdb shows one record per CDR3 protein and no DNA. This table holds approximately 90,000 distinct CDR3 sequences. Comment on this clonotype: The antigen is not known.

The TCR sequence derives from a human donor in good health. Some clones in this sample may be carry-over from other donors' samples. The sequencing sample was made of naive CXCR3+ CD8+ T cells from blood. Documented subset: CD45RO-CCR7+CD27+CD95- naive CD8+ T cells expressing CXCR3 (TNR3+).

CDR3 protein: CASTPGLKHTQYF. The V and J genes are TRBV6-5 and TRBJ2-3; TCRdb's D gene call, TRBD2, goes unchecked for lack of DNA. This CDR3 region has 13 residues. Per the germline V gene, CDR1 is MNHEY and CDR2 is SVGAGI.